The T cell receptor beta chain described here comes from a study of a mutant IDH1 vaccine in newly diagnosed glioma. Study-level background: Patients underwent eight vaccinations, which took place in weeks 1, 3, 5, 7, 11, 15, 19 and 23. Treated individuals were about 62% male and approximately 40% female, averaging approximately 40 years of age. Earlier therapy was either radiotherapy, temozolomide, or both, and most got both.

V lost 0 bases to trimming and J lost 5 bases, with 7 bases between them. Germline CDR1 reads SQVTM; CDR2 reads ANQGSEA. This CDR3 has 12 residues. To note about this clone: As yet, its antigen is unknown.

Time point described: week 5, during vaccination. Every single dose of the vaccine, 300 ug of mutant IDH1 20-mer peptide, came with topical imiquimod. Here immunoSEQ multiplex PCR was the method, and the copy in TCRdb shows in-frame clones only, minus some. The sample includes about 38,000 clones, about 80% of them seen just once. The clonotype originates from a man aged 35-49 years with glioma. The gene calls are TRBV29-1 and TRBJ2-5; unclear D gene. Source: PBMCs, taken from a glioma patient whose treatment included an IDH1 peptide vaccine. The CDR3 loop is CSVEEGWETQYF. In DNA form, the CDR3 reads TGCAGCGTTGAAGAAGGGTGGGAGACCCAGTACTTC.